The rows below give T cell receptor beta chains drawn from one sample of a study of beta chain features in type 1 diabetes. Here immunoSEQ multiplex PCR was the method, and the copy in TCRdb shows in-frame clones only, minus some. There are some 700,000 clones in the sample; 10% to 15% occur only once, and approximately 0.022% lies in the top ten. Input material: naive CD4+ T cells from blood. The origin of the receptors is a man in his late teens or twenties with type 1 diabetes. The CDR3 runs from the conserved cysteine through the conserved F or W. A D gene is named only where the DNA matches it firmly. The size of a clone is reported for some rows only, either as once, few or many, or as a class for expanded clones.

abundance: NA; d_gene: NA; j_gene: TRBJ2-5; len: 13; v_gene: TRBV7-2; CDR3aa: CASSLGPEGTQYF; CDR3nt: TGTGCCAGCAGCTTAGGCCCCGAGGGGACCCAGTACTTC
abundance: NA; d_gene: TRBD1; j_gene: TRBJ2-5; len: 15; v_gene: TRBV10-1; CDR3aa: CASSEQAGGLKTQYF; CDR3nt: TGCGCCAGCAGTGAGCAGGCAGGGGGCTTGAAGACCCAGTACTTC
abundance: few; d_gene: NA; j_gene: TRBJ2-7; len: 12; v_gene: TRBV7-9; CDR3aa: CASSLESYEQYF; CDR3nt: TGTGCCAGCAGCTTAGAGTCCTACGAGCAGTACTTC
abundance: NA; d_gene: NA; j_gene: TRBJ2-5; len: 13; v_gene: TRBV5-1; CDR3aa: CASSLVQEETQYF; CDR3nt: TGCGCCAGCAGCTTGGTGCAGGAGGAGACCCAGTACTTC
abundance: few; d_gene: TRBD2; j_gene: TRBJ2-3; len: 14; v_gene: TRBV5-4; CDR3aa: CASTSGGPTDTQYF; CDR3nt: TGTGCCAGCACCTCGGGGGGGCCGACAGATACGCAGTATTTT
abundance: NA; d_gene: NA; j_gene: TRBJ2-5; len: 14; v_gene: TRBV4-1; CDR3aa: CASSQARNRETQYF; CDR3nt: TGCGCCAGCAGCCAAGCCCGCAACCGAGAGACCCAGTACTTC
abundance: few; d_gene: NA; j_gene: TRBJ2-1; len: 12; v_gene: TRBV29-1; CDR3aa: CSVDAGPVEQFF; CDR3nt: TGCAGCGTTGACGCAGGCCCTGTGGAGCAGTTCTTC
abundance: few; d_gene: NA; j_gene: TRBJ2-1; len: 15; v_gene: TRBV10-3; CDR3aa: CAISGGSDSYNEQFF; CDR3nt: TGTGCCATCAGTGGGGGTAGTGACTCCTACAATGAGCAGTTCTTC
abundance: NA; d_gene: TRBD2; j_gene: TRBJ2-7; len: 14; v_gene: TRBV6-6; CDR3aa: CASSAREGRYEQYF; CDR3nt: TGTGCCAGCAGCGCCAGGGAGGGACGCTACGAGCAGTACTTC
abundance: NA; d_gene: NA; j_gene: TRBJ1-2; len: 13; v_gene: TRBV5-4; CDR3aa: CASSLTENYGYTF; CDR3nt: TGTGCCAGCAGCTTGACAGAGAATTATGGCTACACCTTC
abundance: NA; d_gene: NA; j_gene: TRBJ2-7; len: 11; v_gene: TRBV6-5; CDR3aa: CASSYVGEQYF; CDR3nt: TGTGCCAGCAGTTACGTGGGGGAGCAGTACTTC
abundance: few; d_gene: NA; j_gene: TRBJ2-7; len: 14; v_gene: TRBV7-2; CDR3aa: CASSLGPVSYEQYF; CDR3nt: TGTGCCAGCAGCTTAGGCCCGGTCTCCTACGAGCAGTACTTC
abundance: few; d_gene: NA; j_gene: TRBJ1-5; len: 16; v_gene: TRBV27; CDR3aa: CASSSTGFQSNQPQHF; CDR3nt: TGTGCCAGCTCGAGCACAGGGTTCCAGAGCAATCAGCCCCAGCATTTT
abundance: NA; d_gene: NA; j_gene: TRBJ2-5; len: 16; v_gene: TRBV5-1; CDR3aa: CASSLVPTSTRETQYF; CDR3nt: TGCGCCAGCAGCTTGGTCCCCACTAGTACCCGGGAGACCCAGTACTTC
abundance: few; d_gene: TRBD1; j_gene: TRBJ2-7; len: 16; v_gene: TRBV4-1; CDR3aa: CASSQEPPDRGNEQYF; CDR3nt: TGCGCCAGCAGCCAAGAACCACCGGACAGGGGGAACGAGCAGTACTTC
abundance: NA; d_gene: TRBD2; j_gene: TRBJ2-3; len: 16; v_gene: TRBV6-5; CDR3aa: CASSYLGSGGPDTQYF; CDR3nt: TGTGCCAGCAGTTACCTGGGTAGCGGGGGCCCAGATACGCAGTATTTT
abundance: few; d_gene: TRBD2; j_gene: TRBJ2-7; len: 12; v_gene: TRBV6-1; CDR3aa: CASSESGDEQYF; CDR3nt: TGTGCCAGCAGTGAAAGCGGGGACGAGCAGTACTTC
abundance: few; d_gene: NA; j_gene: TRBJ2-7; len: 15; v_gene: TRBV7-9; CDR3aa: CASSSHRDDFYEQYF; CDR3nt: TGTGCCAGCAGCTCCCACAGGGACGATTTCTACGAGCAGTACTTC
abundance: NA; d_gene: NA; j_gene: TRBJ2-3; len: 14; v_gene: TRBV28; CDR3aa: CASTQGGGIDTQYF; CDR3nt: TGTGCCAGCACCCAAGGGGGCGGGATAGATACGCAGTATTTT
abundance: few; d_gene: NA; j_gene: TRBJ1-3; len: 14; v_gene: TRBV6-1; CDR3aa: CASRPGESGNTIYF; CDR3nt: TGTGCCAGCAGGCCGGGGGAGTCTGGAAACACCATATATTTT
abundance: few; d_gene: NA; j_gene: TRBJ1-3; len: 15; v_gene: TRBV28; CDR3aa: CASSFGPASGNTIYF; CDR3nt: TGTGCCAGCAGTTTCGGTCCTGCCTCTGGAAACACCATATATTTT
abundance: NA; d_gene: TRBD1; j_gene: TRBJ1-2; len: 14; v_gene: TRBV7-2; CDR3aa: CASSRDREMWGYTF; CDR3nt: TGTGCCAGCAGCAGGGACAGGGAAATGTGGGGCTACACCTTC
abundance: NA; d_gene: NA; j_gene: TRBJ2-5; len: 14; v_gene: TRBV7-9; CDR3aa: CASSPRGLGETQYF; CDR3nt: TGTGCCAGCAGCCCAAGGGGCCTGGGGGAGACCCAGTACTTC
abundance: NA; d_gene: TRBD1; j_gene: TRBJ1-2; len: 15; v_gene: TRBV10-3; CDR3aa: CAITPGQGRDRGYTF; CDR3nt: TGTGCCATCACCCCCGGACAGGGACGAGATCGTGGCTACACCTTC
abundance: NA; d_gene: NA; j_gene: TRBJ1-1; len: 11; v_gene: TRBV30; CDR3aa: CAWSVSPEAFF; CDR3nt: TGTGCCTGGAGTGTCTCCCCTGAAGCTTTCTTT
abundance: NA; d_gene: TRBD1; j_gene: TRBJ2-7; len: 15; v_gene: TRBV7-9; CDR3aa: CASSPGTGGQYEQYF; CDR3nt: TGTGCCAGCAGCCCAGGGACAGGGGGTCAGTACGAGCAGTACTTC
abundance: NA; d_gene: TRBD1; j_gene: TRBJ1-2; len: 14; v_gene: TRBV10-3; CDR3aa: CASSPGTANYGYTF; CDR3nt: TGTGCCAGCAGCCCAGGGACAGCAAACTATGGCTACACCTTC
abundance: NA; d_gene: NA; j_gene: TRBJ2-5; len: 12; v_gene: TRBV2; CDR3aa: CASSGNGETQYF; CDR3nt: TGTGCCAGCAGTGGTAACGGGGAGACCCAGTACTTC
abundance: few; d_gene: TRBD2; j_gene: TRBJ2-3; len: 18; v_gene: TRBV30; CDR3aa: CAWSVREERGAPTDTQYF; CDR3nt: TGTGCCTGGAGTGTACGGGAGGAGCGGGGGGCTCCCACAGATACGCAGTATTTT
abundance: NA; d_gene: NA; j_gene: TRBJ2-7; len: 14; v_gene: TRBV6-5; CDR3aa: CASSPPGFVYEQYF; CDR3nt: TGTGCCAGCAGCCCCCCGGGGTTTGTCTACGAGCAGTACTTC
abundance: few; d_gene: NA; j_gene: TRBJ2-7; len: 14; v_gene: TRBV30; CDR3aa: CAWSVFVEGNEQYF; CDR3nt: TGTGCCTGGAGTGTTTTTGTCGAGGGGAACGAGCAGTACTTC
abundance: NA; d_gene: NA; j_gene: TRBJ1-5; len: 14; v_gene: TRBV10-3; CDR3aa: CAISGDSGNQPQHF; CDR3nt: TGTGCCATCAGTGGTGACAGCGGCAATCAGCCCCAGCATTTT
abundance: NA; d_gene: TRBD1; j_gene: TRBJ1-5; len: 17; v_gene: TRBV5-1; CDR3aa: CASSLTPGTGGDQPQHF; CDR3nt: TGCGCCAGCAGCTTGACCCCCGGGACAGGGGGGGATCAGCCCCAGCATTTT
abundance: NA; d_gene: NA; j_gene: TRBJ1-1; len: 14; v_gene: TRBV30; CDR3aa: CARQGGVLNTEAFF; CDR3nt: TGTGCCCGACAAGGGGGGGTTTTGAACACTGAAGCTTTCTTT
abundance: NA; d_gene: TRBD1; j_gene: TRBJ2-1; len: 10; v_gene: TRBV2; CDR3aa: CASPGGEQFF; CDR3nt: TGTGCCAGCCCAGGGGGTGAGCAGTTCTTC
abundance: NA; d_gene: NA; j_gene: TRBJ2-2; len: 17; v_gene: TRBV7-6; CDR3aa: CASSLEARLVNTGELFF; CDR3nt: TGTGCCAGCAGCTTAGAAGCCAGACTGGTTAACACCGGGGAGCTGTTTTTT
abundance: few; d_gene: NA; j_gene: TRBJ1-6; len: 18; v_gene: TRBV7-2; CDR3aa: CASSVGGGAELYNSPLHF; CDR3nt: TGTGCCAGCAGCGTCGGCGGGGGGGCAGAACTCTATAATTCACCCCTCCACTTT
abundance: NA; d_gene: TRBD1; j_gene: TRBJ2-2; len: 15; v_gene: TRBV10-3; CDR3aa: CAIRQGANFGGELFF; CDR3nt: TGTGCCATTAGACAGGGGGCAAATTTCGGCGGGGAGCTGTTTTTT
abundance: NA; d_gene: NA; j_gene: TRBJ1-5; len: 13; v_gene: TRBV27; CDR3aa: CASSFTGNQPQHF; CDR3nt: TGTGCCAGCAGTTTTACAGGGAATCAGCCCCAGCATTTT
abundance: NA; d_gene: TRBD1; j_gene: TRBJ2-1; len: 15; v_gene: TRBV7-9; CDR3aa: CASSKTGSSYNEQFF; CDR3nt: TGTGCCAGCAGCAAGACAGGGAGCTCCTACAATGAGCAGTTCTTC
abundance: few; d_gene: NA; j_gene: TRBJ2-7; len: 12; v_gene: TRBV19; CDR3aa: CASSAFREGKYF; CDR3nt: TGTGCCAGTAGTGCCTTCAGGGAAGGGAAGTACTTC
abundance: few; d_gene: NA; j_gene: TRBJ1-4; len: 14; v_gene: TRBV13; CDR3aa: CASSLGDRREKLFF; CDR3nt: TGTGCCAGCAGCTTAGGGGACAGACGGGAAAAACTGTTTTTT
abundance: few; d_gene: NA; j_gene: TRBJ1-1; len: 16; v_gene: TRBV7-9; CDR3aa: CASSYREELPNTEAFF; CDR3nt: TGTGCCAGCAGCTACCGGGAGGAACTTCCTAACACTGAAGCTTTCTTT
abundance: few; d_gene: TRBD2; j_gene: TRBJ2-3; len: 16; v_gene: TRBV30; CDR3aa: CAWSVGLAGGPDTQYF; CDR3nt: TGTGCCTGGAGTGTAGGGCTAGCGGGGGGGCCAGATACGCAGTATTTT
abundance: few; d_gene: NA; j_gene: TRBJ2-7; len: 16; v_gene: TRBV23-1; CDR3aa: CASSQWGYWVTYEQYF; CDR3nt: TGCGCCAGCAGTCAATGGGGGTATTGGGTGACCTACGAGCAGTACTTC
abundance: NA; d_gene: TRBD1; j_gene: TRBJ2-1; len: 15; v_gene: TRBV5-1; CDR3aa: CASSALGQVKNEQFF; CDR3nt: TGCGCCAGCAGCGCATTGGGACAGGTTAAGAATGAGCAGTTCTTC
abundance: few; d_gene: NA; j_gene: TRBJ1-5; len: 14; v_gene: TRBV6-4; CDR3aa: CASKVDSSVGPQHF; CDR3nt: TGTGCCAGCAAGGTCGATTCGTCAGTTGGGCCCCAGCATTTT
abundance: NA; d_gene: NA; j_gene: TRBJ1-1; len: 11; v_gene: TRBV30; CDR3aa: CAWRIFAEAFF; CDR3nt: TGTGCCTGGAGAATATTTGCTGAAGCTTTCTTT
abundance: few; d_gene: NA; j_gene: TRBJ2-2; len: 16; v_gene: TRBV7-9; CDR3aa: CASSLKTARLDGELFF; CDR3nt: TGTGCCAGCAGCTTAAAGACAGCCCGTCTCGATGGGGAGCTGTTTTTT
abundance: once; d_gene: TRBD1; j_gene: TRBJ1-1; len: 15; v_gene: TRBV4-1; CDR3aa: CASSQDPGGGTEAFF; CDR3nt: TGCGCCAGCAGCCAAGACCCAGGGGGAGGCACTGAAGCTTTCTTT
abundance: few; d_gene: NA; j_gene: TRBJ2-1; len: 12; v_gene: TRBV5-1; CDR3aa: CASSLGGNEQFF; CDR3nt: TGCGCCAGCAGCTTGGGGGGGAATGAGCAGTTCTTC